This T cell receptor beta chain was recovered during a study of blood T cell repertoires in COVID-19. Study context: T cells, B-cell-depleted T cells, or PBMCs provided the cDNA or gDNA that served as material.

Profiling relied on immunoSEQ multiplex PCR, and the TCRdb table lists in-frame clones only, not all of them. Of roughly 100,000 clones in the sample, roughly nine tenths are singletons; the top ten hold 3% to 4.5%. The CDR3 loop spans 17 amino acids. Germline V lookup: CDR1 ENHRY, CDR2 SYGVKD. Between the trimmed V and J ends, which lost 2 bases and 4 bases, there was a span of 17 bases. J is TRBJ1-4 and V is TRBV10-3; D is unclear. The sample consisted of peripheral blood. The clonotype originates from a woman aged 60-75 years with acute or convalescent COVID-19. CDR3 bases: TGTGCCATCAGTGAGAAGTCCCCTCAGGCGGGTAATGAAAAACTGTTTTTT. The encoded protein is CAISEKSPQAGNEKLFF.